These 5 T cell receptor beta chains came from one sample sequenced in a study of blood T cell repertoires in COVID-19. Assay used: immunoSEQ multiplex PCR; TCRdb lists only in-frame clones, some missing. The data show about 98,000 clones, over 75% seen once. Source material: peripheral blood. The receptors shown here come from a woman aged 80 or over with acute or convalescent COVID-19.

The rearrangement uses TRBV2 and TRBJ1-2, with D unclear. This CDR3 spans 16 amino acids. Trimming removed 10 bases from V and 0 bases from J, with 21 bases in between. CDR1 is SNHLY, CDR2 FYNNEI, per germline. The CDR3 reads CAIDIQHGKSNYGYTF. The CDR3 bases are TGTGCCATCGATATCCAACACGGGAAGTCTAACTATGGCTACACCTTC.

This chain links TRBV6-4 with TRBJ1-2, with a weak D call TRBD1 (6 bases). Deletions cut 6 bases from V and 5 bases from J, with 13 bases between. Per the germline V gene, CDR1 is MRHNA and CDR2 is SNTAGT. The CDR3 loop spans 13 amino acids. The chain's CDR3 is CASSAGQRYGYTF. The CDR3 nucleotides are TGTGCCAGCAGCGCAGGACAGCGGTATGGCTACACCTTC.

Details on this clone: The same CDR3 can be traced to other DNA sequences in this sample. The rearrangement joins TRBV28 to TRBJ2-4, with D maybe TRBD2 (5 bases). With 5 bases removed from V and 0 bases from J, the gap between germline ends came to 14 bases. CDR3 size: 16 residues. Germline V CDR1 and CDR2: MDHEN, SYDVKM. CDR3 sequence: CASSPAGVKAKNIQYF. The DNA for the CDR3 is TGTGCCAGCAGTCCGGCCGGGGTGAAAGCCAAAAACATTCAGTACTTC.

The chain couples TRBV11-2 to TRBJ2-5; D gene unclear. Germline CDR1 reads SGHAT; CDR2 reads FQNNGV. The CDR3 consists of 14 residues. V was trimmed by 0 bases and J by 4 bases, leaving 9 bases between them. The CDR3 here is CASSLDPSRETQYF. CDR3 DNA sequence: TGTGCCAGCAGCTTAGATCCTTCGAGAGAGACCCAGTACTTC. Based on the CDR3 plus reference TRBV11-2 and TRBJ2-5, the full variable domain is EAGVAQSPRYKIIEKRQSVAFWCNPISGHATLYWYQQILGQGPKLLIQFQNNGVVDDSQLPKDRFSAERLKGVDSTLKIQPAKLEDSAVYLCASSLDPSRETQYFGPGTRLLVL.

The CDR3 reads CASSDGRYYGYTF. The DNA for the CDR3 is TGTGCCAGCAGTGATGGCAGGTACTATGGCTACACCTTC. This sequence joins TRBV2 and TRBJ1-2; no definite D call. Germline CDR1 is SNHLY and CDR2 is FYNNEI. The V gene lost 3 bases and the J gene lost 3 bases, with 8 bases spanning the gap. This CDR3 contains 13 residues.